The 26 T cell receptor beta chains listed next were all sequenced from one sample in a study of response to subunit inactivated influenza vaccine. TCRdb called the RT-PCR reads again in MiXCR, with one record for every CDR3 protein. The sample has 500,000 to 600,000 distinct CDR3 sequences; more than 15% are singletons. The starting material was CD4+ T cells sorted from PBMCs, obtained less than 30 months after vaccination. The receptors come from a man aged 50-75 years who received an inactivated influenza vaccine.

V is TRBV7-2 and J is TRBJ1-2; 9 bases map to TRBD1. The CDR3 is 15 amino acids. V was pared by 5 bases and J by 5 bases, with 9 bases of the junction left unmatched. Germline CDR1 is SGHTA and CDR2 is FQGNSA. The CDR3 reads CASSARTGAGYGYTF. The CDR3 DNA follows: TGTGCCAGCAGCGCACGGACAGGGGCAGGGTATGGCTACACCTTC. Variable domain in full (rest from reference TRBV7-2 and TRBJ1-2): GAGVSQSPSNKVTEKGKDVELRCDPISGHTALYWYRQSLGQGLEFLIYFQGNSAPDKSGLPSDRFSAERTGGSVSTLTIQRTQQEDSAVYLCASSARTGAGYGYTFGSGTRLTVV.

This clonotype was counted between two and nine times. The J gene is TRBJ2-1, the V gene TRBV18, with D possibly matching TRBD1 (6 bases). CDR3 length: 14 residues. V shed 3 bases and J shed 5 bases, with 11 bases lying between them. The germline V gene encodes CDR1 KGHSH and CDR2 LQKENI. The DNA of the CDR3 is TGTGCCAGCTCACCTTACAGGGATGACAATGAGCAGTTCTTC. It specifies CASSPYRDDNEQFF.

The chain combines TRBV5-1 with TRBJ2-2; D gene uncertain. The germline V gene encodes CDR1 SGHRS and CDR2 YFSETQ. CDR3 length: 15 amino acids. The V end was cut by 7 bases, the J end by 6 bases, with 19 bases between. CDR3 nucleotide sequence: TGCGCCAGCTCCTGGGTGGGTACTGGCTCCGGGGAGCTGTTTTTT. This sequence encodes CASSWVGTGSGELFF. The full variable domain, with the rest looked up from reference TRBV5-1 and TRBJ2-2, is KAGVTQTPRYLIKTRGQQVTLSCSPISGHRSVSWYQQTPGQGLQFLFEYFSETQRNKGNFPGRFSGRQFSNSRSEMNVSTLELGDSALYLCASSWVGTGSGELFFGEGSRLTVL.

The chain links TRBV4-2 to TRBJ2-1, with D tentatively TRBD2 (5 bases). Between the trimmed V and J ends, which lost 5 bases and 4 bases, there was a span of 6 bases. Germline V gene sequence: CDR1 LGHNA, CDR2 YNFKEQ. CDR3 length: 12 residues. Here the CDR3 DNA reads TGTGCCAGCAGCGGGAGTTACAATGAGCAGTTCTTC. It codes for CASSGSYNEQFF.

This clonotype was counted a few times. The gene calls are TRBV29-1 and TRBJ1-4; D is unclear. The CDR3 sequence is 13 residues long. CDR1 and CDR2 (germline): SQVTM, ANQGSEA. V was shortened by 7 bases and J by 5 bases, with 14 bases between the two germline ends. CDR3 amino acids: CSAAGRWNEKLFF. DNA for the CDR3: TGCAGCGCCGCCGGGAGGTGGAATGAAAAACTGTTTTTT.

This clonotype has only a few counts. The rearrangement links TRBV9 to TRBJ1-3; a weak D match, TRBD1 (6 bases). The CDR3 spans 15 residues. Germline V CDR1 and CDR2: SGDLS, YYNGEE. V dropped 4 bases and J dropped 0 bases, with 11 bases sitting between them. As DNA, the CDR3 is TGTGCCAGCAGCAACGGACAGCTCTCTGGAAACACCATATATTTT. Its translation: CASSNGQLSGNTIYF.

The chain recombines TRBV28 with TRBJ2-5; 8 bases match TRBD2. V shed 6 bases, J shed 1 base, and the junction held 7 bases outside the gene matches. The CDR3 extends over 15 amino acids. Per the germline V gene, CDR1 is MDHEN and CDR2 is SYDVKM. Here the CDR3 reads CASSGTGTSQETQYF. Written as DNA, the CDR3 is TGTGCCAGCAGCGGGACCGGGACTAGCCAAGAGACCCAGTACTTC.

This sequence joins TRBV10-3 and TRBJ2-7; TRBD2 matches at 14 bases. Germline-derived CDR1 and CDR2 are ENHRY and SYGVKD. V shed 10 bases, J shed 7 bases, and the junction held 6 bases outside the gene matches. The CDR3 loop spans 13 amino acids. CDR3: CATGTSGGEEQYF. The CDR3 DNA reads TGTGCCACCGGGACTAGCGGGGGAGAAGAGCAGTACTTC.

This chain uses TRBV29-1 with TRBJ1-2, with 9 bases matching TRBD1. The CDR3 totals 14 residues. Looked up from germline, CDR1 is SQVTM and CDR2 is ANQGSEA. J was trimmed by 8 bases and V by 4 bases; bases with no gene match: 11. CDR3 DNA: TGCAGCGTTGTGGATCAGGACAGGGGTGGCGGCTACACCTTC. It is translated as CSVVDQDRGGGYTF. Full variable domain (missing parts from reference TRBV29-1 and TRBJ1-2): SAVISQKPSRDICQRGTSLTIQCQVDSQVTMMFWYRQQPGQSLTLIATANQGSEATYESGFVIDKFPISRPNLTFSTLTVSNMSPEDSSIYLCSVVDQDRGGGYTFGSGTRLTVV.

This clonotype has just a few counts. The chain couples TRBV10-2 to TRBJ2-5; D remains ambiguous. CDR1 and CDR2 (germline): WSHSY, SAAADI. V lost 4 bases to trimming and J lost 3 bases, with 3 bases between them. The CDR3 spans 11 residues. The CDR3 DNA sequence: TGCGCCAGCAGTGGGGAAGAGACCCAGTACTTC. Amino acids: CASSGEETQYF.

V usage is TRBV12-3 or TRBV12-4 and J usage is TRBJ2-1; 7 bases fit TRBD1. The V segment lost 8 bases and the J segment 9 bases; nucleotides outside the gene matches: 13. This CDR3 has 14 residues. The CDR3 is CASGRQGGKSEQFF. The CDR3 region has the DNA TGTGCCAGCGGCCGACAGGGTGGTAAGAGTGAGCAGTTCTTC.

The chain uses TRBV4-2 and TRBJ2-4, with TRBD2 identical over 7 bases. Germline CDR1 is LGHNA and CDR2 is YNFKEQ. Trimming cost V 1 base and J 5 bases; bases outside gene matches: 8. The CDR3 runs 16 residues. This CDR3 is CASSQAQAGTQNIQYF. The CDR3 bases are TGTGCCAGCAGCCAAGCGCAAGCGGGGACCCAAAACATTCAGTACTTC.

The rearrangement uses TRBV20-1 and TRBJ2-7; no clear D. The germline V gene has CDR1 DFQATT and CDR2 SNEGSKA (reference sequence). There are 13 residues in the CDR3. Trimming took 4 bases from V and 0 from J, leaving 10 bases between them. The CDR3, as DNA: TGCAGTGCTACCCCCCTTAGCTCCTACGAGCAGTACTTC. This translates into CSATPLSSYEQYF.

The chain has TRBV20-1 and TRBJ2-6; D not certain. From germline, CDR1 is DFQATT and CDR2 SNEGSKA (reference sequence). The CDR3 is 17 amino acids. V was trimmed by 6 bases and J by 0 bases, leaving 18 bases between them. The CDR3 is CSAPNRVRFSGANVLTF. CDR3 bases: TGCAGTGCCCCGAATCGGGTGCGGTTCTCTGGGGCCAACGTCCTGACTTTC.

This clonotype was detected ten times or more. The rearrangement joins TRBV12-3 or TRBV12-4 to TRBJ2-2; the match to TRBD2 covers 11 bases. Trimming at V came to 2 bases and at J to 7 bases, leaving 6 bases not matched to a gene. This CDR3 is 16 amino acids long. DNA of the CDR3: TGTGCCAGCAGTTTAATTAGCGGGAGGGCCGGCGGGGAGCTGTTTTTT. Its translation is CASSLISGRAGGELFF.

V is TRBV5-1 and J is TRBJ2-5, with TRBD2 matching over 10 bases. V was pared by 3 bases and J by 1 base, with 3 bases of the junction left unmatched. CDR1 and CDR2 (germline): SGHRS, YFSETQ. The CDR3 covers 15 residues. As DNA, the CDR3 is TGCGCCAGCAGCTCTAGCGGGAGAAGCCAAGAGACCCAGTACTTC. Translated, it gives CASSSSGRSQETQYF.

A few counts support this clonotype. This chain joins TRBV3-1 and TRBJ1-5; D is perhaps TRBD1 (6 bases). This CDR3 contains 19 residues. Trimming took off 1 base at V and 0 bases at J, with 19 bases between the two ends. CDR1 and CDR2 (germline): LGHDT, YNNKEL (reference sequence). CDR3 DNA sequence: TGTGCCAGCAGCCAAGGATCGCGGGGGGGACATTATAGCAATCAGCCCCAGCATTTT. It translates to CASSQGSRGGHYSNQPQHF. Full variable domain (outside the CDR3, taken from reference TRBV3-1 and TRBJ1-5): DTAVSQTPKYLVTQMGNDKSIKCEQNLGHDTMYWYKQDSKKFLKIMFSYNNKELIINETVPNRFSPKSPDKAHLNLHINSLELGDSAVYFCASSQGSRGGHYSNQPQHFGDGTRLSIL.

This clonotype was seen a handful of times. CDR3 amino acids: CASRPTTVNEKLFF. CDR3 DNA sequence: TGTGCCAGCAGGCCTACTACGGTTAATGAAAAACTGTTTTTT. This sequence joins TRBV28 and TRBJ1-4, with D hard to call. This CDR3 region has 14 residues. From germline, CDR1 is MDHEN and CDR2 SYDVKM. Trimming stripped 6 bases from V and 4 bases from J, with 12 bases between.

The chain uses TRBV25-1 and TRBJ1-1; D is uncertain. The germline CDR1 and CDR2 sequences are MGHDK and SYGVNS. The V gene lost 3 bases and the J gene lost 1 base, with 15 bases spanning the gap. The CDR3 spans 16 residues. The CDR3: CASSEGSRHPNTEAFF. The CDR3 DNA sequence: TGTGCCAGCAGTGAGGGTTCGAGACACCCGAACACTGAAGCTTTCTTT. Together with reference TRBV25-1 and TRBJ1-1, the CDR3 gives the full variable domain: EADIYQTPRYLVIGTGKKITLECSQTMGHDKMYWYQQDPGMELHLIHYSYGVNSTEKGDLSSESTVSRIRTEHFPLTLESARPSHTSQYLCASSEGSRHPNTEAFFGQGTRLTVV.

The CDR3: CASSRGTTTYEQYF. The CDR3, as DNA: TGCGCCAGCAGTAGGGGGACTACAACCTACGAGCAGTACTTC. The rearrangement joins TRBV5-1 to TRBJ2-7; D may be TRBD2 (7 bases). The CDR3 has 14 amino acids. In germline, CDR1 is SGHRS, CDR2 YFSETQ. V was clipped by 5 bases and J by 2 bases, with 14 bases between them.

This sequence joins TRBV19 and TRBJ1-1; 8 bases are shared with TRBD1. CDR1 and CDR2 (germline): LNHDA, SQIVND (reference sequence). V was pared by 10 bases and J by 5 bases, with 9 bases of the junction left unmatched. The CDR3 sequence is 13 residues long. The CDR3 region is CATTHDRGTEAFF. CDR3 nucleotides: TGTGCCACTACGCACGACAGGGGAACTGAAGCTTTCTTT.

The chain couples TRBV20-1 to TRBJ2-2, with 7 nucleotides matching TRBD1. V lost 4 bases to trimming and J lost 4 bases; unmatched junction nucleotides: 9. The CDR3 has 15 residues. The germline gives CDR1 DFQATT, CDR2 SNEGSKA (reference sequence). This chain's CDR3 is CSANMDRFSTGELFF. The CDR3 region has the DNA TGCAGTGCTAACATGGACAGGTTTAGCACCGGGGAGCTGTTTTTT.

The chain employs TRBV12-3 or TRBV12-4 and TRBJ1-2, with D perhaps TRBD1 (6 bases). Trimming took off 3 bases at V and 9 bases at J, with 14 bases between the two ends. The CDR3 is 13 amino acids. The CDR3 region is CASSFHGGWSYTF. The CDR3 bases are TGTGCCAGCAGTTTTCATGGGGGCTGGAGCTACACCTTC.

The chain is built from TRBV7-2 and TRBJ2-2; 7 nucleotides align to TRBD2. Germline V CDR1 and CDR2: SGHTA, FQGNSA. V dropped 8 bases and J dropped 3; count of bases not matched to a gene: 9. This CDR3 comprises 15 residues. The CDR3 nucleotides are TGTGCCAGCCAGATACGGGGGAGGGACACCGGGGAGCTGTTTTTT. It yields the protein CASQIRGRDTGELFF.

This chain connects TRBV30 to TRBJ2-2; D possibly uses TRBD1 or TRBD2 (5 bases each). The CDR3 totals 14 residues. V was clipped by 2 bases and J by 5 bases, with 12 bases between them. Germline V CDR1 and CDR2: GTSNPN, SVGIG (reference sequence). This chain's CDR3 is CAWSFGTNTGELFF. The CDR3 region has the DNA TGTGCCTGGAGTTTCGGGACCAATACCGGGGAGCTGTTTTTT.

Ten or more counts support this clonotype. This chain connects TRBV28 to TRBJ2-1, with TRBD1 identical over 12 bases. CDR3 length: 20 residues. Trimming took 4 bases from V and 5 from J; bases not matched to a gene: 18. Germline CDR1 is MDHEN and CDR2 is SYDVKM. The CDR3 loop is CASSSPGTGGMAGSNNEQFF. CDR3 DNA: TGTGCCAGCAGTTCCCCCGGGACAGGGGGCATGGCGGGCTCAAACAATGAGCAGTTCTTC.